The next 27 T cell receptor beta chains were all read from a single sample in a study of T cell repertoires in aging, cancer and after chemotherapy. The template was genomic DNA from peripheral blood, not RNA. Rearranged V-D-J TRB sequences were amplified with a mixed TRB-A/B primer pool. TCRdb itself ran the multiplex PCR reads through MiXCR, one entry per CDR3 protein. This table holds some 10,000 distinct CDR3 sequences, about 35% found once. The sequenced sample consisted of blood. These TCRs come from a human donor in good health.

The chain employs TRBV6-6 and TRBJ2-7; D tentatively reads TRBD1 or TRBD2 (5 bases each). The CDR3 contains 13 residues. Trimming shortened V by 7 bases and J by 5 bases, and 15 bases separated the two germline ends. In germline, CDR1 is MNHNY, CDR2 SVGAGI (reference sequence). The CDR3 here is CASTRGREHEQYF. CDR3 DNA sequence: TGTGCCAGCACTAGGGGCAGGGAGCACGAGCAGTACTTC.

Notes on this clonotype: Sequence at one end of the junction differs from germline and may be a read error. The chain couples TRBV11-1 to TRBJ1-3, with 7 nucleotides matching TRBD1. Per the germline V gene, CDR1 is SGHAT and CDR2 is FQDESV (reference sequence). The CDR3 is 14 residues long. The CDR3 is CASSWGTDGNTIYF. The DNA for the CDR3 is TGCGCCAGCAGCTGGGGGACAGACGGAAACACCATATATTTT.

The chain uses TRBV5-1 and TRBJ2-1; the D gene is possibly TRBD2 (5 bases). The CDR3 is made up of 15 amino acids. The V end was cut by 4 bases, the J end by 1 base, with 12 bases between. The germline V gene encodes CDR1 SGHRS and CDR2 YFSETQ. The CDR3 protein is CASSLPGYSYNEQFF. CDR3 nucleotides: TGCGCCAGCAGCCTCCCGGGGTATTCCTACAATGAGCAGTTCTTC.

This chain links TRBV11-3 with TRBJ2-5; D ambiguous. In germline, CDR1 is SGHNT, CDR2 YENEEA. There are 15 residues in the CDR3. The ends were cut back, 1 base at V and 5 bases at J, with 14 bases in the middle. Here the CDR3 DNA reads TGTGCCAGCAGCTTAGTGGCCGGGCGCAAGGAGACCCAGTACTTC. This gives the protein CASSLVAGRKETQYF.

V gene TRBV6-1 combines with J gene TRBJ2-7; D may be TRBD1 (6 bases). Trimming stripped 6 bases from V and 6 bases from J, with 18 bases between. The CDR3 consists of 14 residues. CDR1 and CDR2 (germline): MNHNS, SASEGT. The CDR3 DNA sequence: TGTGCCAGCAGCCTTACAGGGTATTATAGCGAGCAGTACTTC. It translates to CASSLTGYYSEQYF.

This clonotype was detected only a few times. The chain uses TRBV5-6 and TRBJ2-5; the D gene is possibly TRBD1 (5 bases). The V end lost 2 bases, the J end lost 5 bases, and 13 bases lay between the germline ends. CDR3 length: 14 amino acids. CDR1 SGHDT and CDR2 YYEEEE come from the germline V gene. CDR3 sequence (DNA): TGTGCCAGCAGCTTCTTAGGGGCAGGGGAGACCCAGTACTTC. It yields the protein CASSFLGAGETQYF.

This clonotype was seen once. This chain connects TRBV6-1 to TRBJ1-2; 8 bases are shared with TRBD1. From germline, CDR1 is MNHNS and CDR2 SASEGT. J lost 0 bases, V lost 8 bases, and 2 bases had no gene match. The CDR3 is 13 residues long. Here the CDR3 DNA reads TGTGCCAGCGGGGGACAGGCTAACTATGGCTACACCTTC. Its protein product is CASGGQANYGYTF.

This clonotype has a single count. J is TRBJ2-7 and V is TRBV27; tentative D call: TRBD2 (6 bases). Germline-derived CDR1 and CDR2 are MNHEY and SMNVEV (reference sequence). The CDR3 consists of 15 residues. Deletions cut 6 bases from V and 0 bases from J, with 15 bases between. The CDR3 bases are TGTGCCAGCAGAGTCGTAGCGGAGATCTCCTACGAGCAGTACTTC. This encodes CASRVVAEISYEQYF.

This clonotype was recorded a few times. The rearrangement uses TRBV6-4 and TRBJ1-6; 10 bases match TRBD1. CDR3 length equals 15 residues. V shed 0 bases, J shed 7 bases, and the junction held 0 bases outside the gene matches. CDR1 is MRHNA, CDR2 SNTAGT, per germline. The CDR3 region has the DNA TGTGCCAGCAGTGACTCGACAGGGGGCAATTCACCCCTCCACTTT. It codes for CASSDSTGGNSPLHF.

The chain carries TRBV6-5 and TRBJ2-1; tentative D call: TRBD1 (6 bases). Trimming left V 2 bases short and J 6 bases short, with 8 bases between. Germline V lookup: CDR1 MNHEY, CDR2 SVGAGI. This CDR3 has 13 residues. The CDR3 loop is CASSYADSNEQFF. CDR3 in DNA: TGTGCCAGCAGTTACGCGGACAGCAATGAGCAGTTCTTC.

The table lists this clonotype with a few counts. J is TRBJ2-6 and V is TRBV7-2; a weak D match, TRBD1 (5 bases). With 5 bases removed from V and 0 bases from J, the gap between germline ends came to 8 bases. Germline CDR1 is SGHTA and CDR2 is FQGNSA. The CDR3 sequence is 15 residues long. The DNA for the CDR3 is TGTGCCAGCAGCGCCAGGGTCTCTGGGGCCAACGTCCTGACTTTC. Protein sequence: CASSARVSGANVLTF. The full variable domain, with the rest looked up from reference TRBV7-2 and TRBJ2-6, is GAGVSQSPSNKVTEKGKDVELRCDPISGHTALYWYRQSLGQGLEFLIYFQGNSAPDKSGLPSDRFSAERTGGSVSTLTIQRTQQEDSAVYLCASSARVSGANVLTFGAGSRLTVL.

The chain links TRBV5-1 to TRBJ2-3; 7 bases line up with TRBD2. V was pared by 7 bases and J by 4 bases, with 9 bases of the junction left unmatched. Germline CDR1 and CDR2: SGHRS and YFSETQ. The CDR3 has 14 amino acids. DNA for the CDR3: TGCGCCAGCTCCCAGCGGGATGCGGCAGATACGCAGTATTTT. Its protein is CASSQRDAADTQYF.

The chain carries TRBV6-5 and TRBJ2-7, with no clear D. This CDR3 region has 14 residues. The V and J ends lost 5 bases and 3 bases respectively, with 14 bases between them. From germline, CDR1 is MNHEY and CDR2 SVGAGI. CDR3 DNA: TGTGCCAGCAGTGAAGAGGTCGGAAGCTACGAGCAGTACTTC. It is translated as CASSEEVGSYEQYF.

In its sample, this clonotype ranks as medium-sized (0.01 to 0.1%). The rearrangement uses TRBV29-1 and TRBJ2-7, with 10 bases matching TRBD2. V lost 7 bases and J lost 3; bases outside the gene matches: 0. This CDR3 has 11 amino acids. Germline CDR1 SQVTM, CDR2 ANQGSEA. As DNA, the CDR3 is TGCAGCGCTAGCGGGAGCTACGAGCAGTACTTC. As protein: CSASGSYEQYF.

This clonotype was seen only a few times. The J gene is TRBJ2-3, the V gene TRBV11-1; 10 nucleotides agree with TRBD1. The CDR3 extends over 17 amino acids. Germline assignment: CDR1 SGHAT and CDR2 FQDESV (reference sequence). J gave up 3 bases and V 5 bases, and 11 bases lay outside the gene matches. CDR3 loop: CASSPSRPGQGTDTQYF. The CDR3, as DNA: TGTGCCAGCAGCCCCAGCCGACCGGGACAGGGGACAGATACGCAGTATTTT.

The rearrangement uses TRBV19 and TRBJ2-1; 8 nucleotides match TRBD2. CDR1 is LNHDA, CDR2 SQIVND, per germline (reference sequence). V was clipped by 5 bases and J by 0 bases; unmatched bases: 6. The CDR3 has 16 amino acids. CDR3 region: CASSLQAGVSYNEQFF. The DNA of the CDR3 is TGTGCCAGTAGTCTTCAAGCGGGAGTCTCCTACAATGAGCAGTTCTTC.

The chain couples TRBV6-1 to TRBJ1-2; D uncertain. The CDR3 contains 13 residues. Germline-derived CDR1 and CDR2 are MNHNS and SASEGT. Trimming pared 6 bases from V and 4 bases from J, leaving 12 bases between. CDR3 region: CASRMGEGYGYTF. The CDR3 nucleotides are TGTGCCAGCAGGATGGGCGAGGGCTATGGCTACACCTTC.

This clonotype ranks as medium-sized (0.01 to 0.1%). The chain is built from TRBV29-1 and TRBJ2-2, with 8 bases fitting TRBD1. The V and J ends lost 4 bases and 7 bases, in that order; junction bases with no gene match: 11. Germline assignment: CDR1 SQVTM and CDR2 ANQGSEA. This CDR3 spans 15 amino acids. Here the CDR3 reads CSVATGGVSIGELFF. The CDR3 nucleotides read TGCAGCGTTGCCACAGGGGGAGTTAGTATCGGGGAGCTGTTTTTT.

V gene TRBV6-4 combines with J gene TRBJ2-7, with 7 positions matching TRBD2. The CDR3 is made up of 19 amino acids. Trimming took 5 bases from V and 0 from J; bases not matched to a gene: 19. Germline loops: CDR1 MRHNA, CDR2 SNTAGT. CDR3 residues: CASSLTTSSREVSSYEQYF. The CDR3 nucleotides read TGTGCCAGCAGTTTGACCACGAGCTCACGGGAGGTGAGCTCCTACGAGCAGTACTTC.

This clonotype was detected only a few times. V is TRBV19 and J is TRBJ1-5; D uncertain. Germline V CDR1 and CDR2: LNHDA, SQIVND (reference sequence). Trimming cost V 5 bases and J 9 bases, with 26 bases left between them. The CDR3 extends over 17 amino acids. In nucleotides, the CDR3 is TGTGCCAGTAGTCTAAAGGGCGGCGGACCGCGGAGCCGGCCCCAGCATTTT. This translates into CASSLKGGGPRSRPQHF.

The genes are TRBV5-5 and TRBJ2-7, with 9 nucleotides matching TRBD1. The V and J ends lost 5 bases and 5 bases, in that order; junction bases with no gene match: 11. This CDR3 spans 15 amino acids. The germline V gene encodes CDR1 SGHKS and CDR2 YYEKEE (reference sequence). The CDR3 DNA reads as TGTGCCAGCAGGTCCCGGACAGGGGACTACAACGAGCAGTACTTC. It encodes CASRSRTGDYNEQYF. The whole variable domain, remainder taken from reference TRBV5-5 and TRBJ2-7, is DAGVTQSPTHLIKTRGQQVTLRCSPISGHKSVSWYQQVLGQGPQFIFQYYEKEERGRGNFPDRFSARQFPNYSSELNVNALLLGDSALYLCASRSRTGDYNEQYFGPGTRLTVT.

The sample holds a few counts of this clonotype. This CDR3 reads CSVGGYNQPQHF. DNA of the CDR3: TGCAGCGTCGGGGGTTACAATCAGCCCCAGCATTTT. The rearrangement uses TRBV29-1 and TRBJ1-5, with D perhaps TRBD1 (5 bases). Germline V gene data show CDR1 as SQVTM and CDR2 as ANQGSEA. The CDR3 is made up of 12 amino acids. With 6 bases removed from V and 3 bases from J, the gap between germline ends came to 9 bases.

V usage is TRBV29-1 and J usage is TRBJ2-7; D is undetermined. The CDR3 runs 15 residues. V lost 7 bases to trimming and J lost 2 bases, with 21 bases between them. The V gene's germline CDR1 is SQVTM and CDR2 ANQGSEA. CDR3 nucleotides: TGCAGCGCCCTTACCGGGCCCCGGAGAACCTACGAGCAGTACTTC. Translated, it gives CSALTGPRRTYEQYF.

The V and J genes are TRBV27 and TRBJ1-4; no definite D call. Germline loops: CDR1 MNHEY, CDR2 SMNVEV (reference sequence). V was clipped by 4 bases and J by 5 bases, with 11 bases between them. This CDR3 contains 14 residues. The CDR3 sequence: CASSSPGLNEKLFF. CDR3 DNA: TGTGCCAGCAGTTCCCCGGGGTTAAATGAAAAACTGTTTTTT.

The chain joins TRBV18 to TRBJ1-2; D uncertain. CDR3 length equals 15 residues. Germline assignment: CDR1 KGHSH and CDR2 LQKENI. Trimming took 5 bases from V and 4 from J, leaving 17 bases between them. This CDR3 reads CASSLREGNGYGYTF. The DNA of the CDR3 is TGTGCCAGCTCATTAAGGGAGGGCAACGGCTATGGCTACACCTTC.

The V gene is TRBV6-1, the J gene TRBJ2-7, with 9 bases lining up with TRBD1. The CDR3 extends over 14 amino acids. Germline trimming cut 6 bases from V and 4 bases from J; bases unmatched to any gene: 7. Looked up from germline, CDR1 is MNHNS and CDR2 is SASEGT. The chain's CDR3 is CASSAGTGRYEQYF. The CDR3 coding sequence is TGTGCCAGCAGCGCCGGGACAGGGAGGTACGAGCAGTACTTC.

The V and J genes are TRBV11-1 and TRBJ2-7, with a weak D call TRBD1 (5 bases). The V gene lost 4 bases and the J gene lost 0 bases, with 16 bases spanning the gap. CDR1 and CDR2 from the germline V gene are SGHAT and FQDESV (reference sequence). The CDR3 is 16 residues long. CDR3 sequence (DNA): TGTGCCAGCAGCTCCCTAGGGGTAAAGACCTCCTACGAGCAGTACTTC. This translates into CASSSLGVKTSYEQYF.